These 14 T cell receptor beta chains were sequenced from one sample in a study of shared clonotypes between healthy human individuals. Data came from immunoSEQ multiplex PCR; TCRdb stores just in-frame clones and leaves some out. The sample shows fewer than 600,000 clones, 70% to 80% of them seen only once. Material: PBMCs. Every receptor here comes from a woman between 35 and 50 years old in good health. Some clones in this sample may be carry-over from other donors' samples.

The chain joins TRBV9 to TRBJ2-1, with TRBD1 matching 7 bases. The CDR3 runs 15 residues. With V trimmed by 2 bases and J by 2 bases, 4 bases remained unmatched. The V gene's germline CDR1 is SGDLS and CDR2 YYNGEE. CDR3 protein: CASSVGQITYNEQFF. For the CDR3, the DNA is TGTGCCAGCAGCGTGGGACAGATTACCTACAATGAGCAGTTCTTC.

A word on this clone: A single base separates this from a much larger clone, so it may be a read error. The same CDR3 arises from other DNA sequences in this sample as well. The chain employs TRBV27 and TRBJ2-3, with a tentative D call TRBD2 (5 bases). Germline lookup yields CDR1 MNHEY and CDR2 SMNVEV (reference sequence). CDR3 length equals 12 residues. The CDR3 loop reads CAGRGSTDTQYF. The CDR3 bases are TGTGCCGGCCGGGGTAGCACAGATACGCAGTACTTT.

J is TRBJ2-1 and V is TRBV28; D remains unclear. This CDR3 spans 16 amino acids. The germline V gene has CDR1 MDHEN and CDR2 SYDVKM. Between the trimmed V and J ends, which lost 4 bases and 4 bases, there was a span of 17 bases. The CDR3 loop is CASSSPTASSYNEQFF. The CDR3 DNA is TGTGCCAGCAGTTCCCCCACGGCCAGTTCGTACAATGAGCAGTTCTTC.

The chain has TRBV7-3 and TRBJ2-3; D is unresolved. There are 16 residues in the CDR3. Between the trimmed V and J ends, which lost 1 base and 2 bases, there was a span of 13 bases. Germline V gives CDR1 SGHTA, CDR2 FQGTGA. This CDR3 is CASSLRSLPYTDTQYF. CDR3 in DNA: TGTGCCAGCAGCTTAAGAAGTCTTCCCTACACAGATACGCAGTATTTT. The whole variable domain, filled in from reference TRBV7-3 and TRBJ2-3, reads GAGVSQTPSNKVTEKGKYVELRCDPISGHTALYWYRQSLGQGPEFLIYFQGTGAADDSGLPNDRFFAVRPEGSVSTLKIQRTERGDSAVYLCASSLRSLPYTDTQYFGPGTRLTVL.

V is TRBV7-2 and J is TRBJ2-4; 7 bases fit TRBD2. V was clipped by 5 bases and J by 8 bases; unmatched bases: 6. This CDR3 comprises 13 residues. Germline CDR1 reads SGHTA; CDR2 reads FQGNSA. This CDR3 is CASSRDYGDIQYF. The DNA of the CDR3 is TGTGCCAGCAGCCGGGACTATGGGGACATTCAGTACTTC.

The chain joins TRBV5-1 to TRBJ2-7; D perhaps matches TRBD1 (6 bases). Trimming removed 4 bases from V and 2 bases from J, with 16 bases in between. CDR1 and CDR2 (germline): SGHRS, YFSETQ. The CDR3 is 15 residues long. CDR3 coding DNA: TGCGCCAGCAGCCCGGAGGACAGTCAGGCCTACGAGCAGTACTTC. Protein product: CASSPEDSQAYEQYF.

The chain carries TRBV30 and TRBJ1-2; D perhaps matches TRBD1 (5 bases). The CDR3 consists of 14 residues. Looked up from germline, CDR1 is GTSNPN and CDR2 is SVGIG (reference sequence). Trimming pared 0 bases from V and 8 bases from J, leaving 16 bases between. The CDR3 nucleotides read TGTGCCTGGAGTGTTGGGCAGGGTTTGGAAGGCTACACCTTC. Its translation: CAWSVGQGLEGYTF. The full variable domain, completed using reference TRBV30 and TRBJ1-2, is SQTIHQWPATLVQPVGSPLSLECTVEGTSNPNLYWYRQAAGRGLQLLFYSVGIGQISSEVPQNLSASRPQDRQFILSSKKLLLSDSGFYLCAWSVGQGLEGYTFGSGTRLTVV.

This sequence joins TRBV5-1 and TRBJ2-3; tentatively, D is TRBD1 (6 bases). Germline CDR1 and CDR2: SGHRS and YFSETQ. V was clipped by 0 bases and J by 5 bases, with 13 bases between them. The CDR3 spans 15 residues. CDR3 bases: TGCGCCAGCAGCTTGGCCGGGCAGGGGCTAGATACGCAGTATTTT. Protein product: CASSLAGQGLDTQYF.

The V gene is TRBV7-3, the J gene TRBJ2-3, with D tentatively TRBD1 or TRBD2 (5 bases each). The CDR3 is 14 residues long. V was pared by 6 bases and J by 4 bases, with 14 bases between. Germline V gene sequence: CDR1 SGHTA, CDR2 FQGTGA. This chain's CDR3 is CASSRGAASDTQYF. The CDR3 DNA reads as TGTGCCAGCAGTAGAGGGGCAGCGTCAGATACGCAGTATTTT.

The genes are TRBV7-2 and TRBJ2-5; 9 bases map to TRBD2. V shed 0 bases, J shed 2 bases, and the junction held 13 bases outside the gene matches. The CDR3 sequence is 19 residues long. The germline gives CDR1 SGHTA, CDR2 FQGNSA. As DNA, the CDR3 is TGTGCCAGCAGCTTAGCGAAGGGGGGGACTAGCTCCATTCAAGAGACCCAGTACTTC. This sequence encodes CASSLAKGGTSSIQETQYF.

Notes on this clone: Relative to the germline gene, one junction end is altered; a read error may explain this. The rearrangement joins TRBV10-3 to TRBJ2-3, with 8 bases identical to TRBD2. Per germline, CDR1 ENHRY and CDR2 SYGVKD. The CDR3 sequence is 15 residues long. The CDR3, as DNA: TGTGCCATCAGTAGAGCGGGAGTGGGGAAAGATACGCGGTATTTT. Translating gives CAISRAGVGKDTRYF.

Note on this clone: Only one base separates this from a far larger clonotype, so it likely reflects a read error. The chain combines TRBV5-1 with TRBJ2-7, with 11 nucleotides matching TRBD2. Germline loops: CDR1 SGHRS, CDR2 YFSETQ. The CDR3 length is 15 residues. Germline trimming cut 5 bases from V and 3 bases from J; bases unmatched to any gene: 7. This chain's CDR3 is CASSTSGSRFYEQYF. DNA for the CDR3: TGCGCCAGCAGTACTAGCGGGAGTAGATTCTACGAGCAGTACTTC.

The chain has TRBV7-3 and TRBJ2-5; 7 bases are shared with TRBD2. The V and J ends lost 6 bases and 4 bases, in that order; junction bases with no gene match: 5. This CDR3 contains 13 residues. Germline V lookup: CDR1 SGHTA, CDR2 FQGTGA. The CDR3 is CASSAGARETQYF. For the CDR3, the DNA is TGTGCCAGCAGTGCGGGAGCGAGAGAGACCCAGTACTTC. Filled out from reference TRBV7-3 and TRBJ2-5, the complete variable domain reads GAGVSQTPSNKVTEKGKYVELRCDPISGHTALYWYRQSLGQGPEFLIYFQGTGAADDSGLPNDRFFAVRPEGSVSTLKIQRTERGDSAVYLCASSAGARETQYFGPGTRLLVL.

The rearrangement joins TRBV18 to TRBJ2-3, with TRBD1 as a possible D gene (5 bases). The CDR3 has 15 amino acids. The V end lost 3 bases, the J end lost 8 bases, and 18 bases lay between the germline ends. In germline, CDR1 is KGHSH, CDR2 LQKENI. The CDR3 loop is CASSPRQGGLSTQYF. CDR3 DNA: TGTGCCAGCTCACCGAGGCAGGGTGGTCTTAGTACGCAGTATTTT.